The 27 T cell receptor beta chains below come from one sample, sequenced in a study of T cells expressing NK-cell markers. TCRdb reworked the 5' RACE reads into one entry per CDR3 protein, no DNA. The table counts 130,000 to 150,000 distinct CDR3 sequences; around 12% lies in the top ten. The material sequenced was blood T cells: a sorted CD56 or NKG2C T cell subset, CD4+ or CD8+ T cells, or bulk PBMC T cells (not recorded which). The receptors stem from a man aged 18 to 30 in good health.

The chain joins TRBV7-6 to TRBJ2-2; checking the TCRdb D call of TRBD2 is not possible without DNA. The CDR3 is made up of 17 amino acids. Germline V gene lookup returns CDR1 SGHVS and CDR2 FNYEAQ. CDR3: CASSLEAGTSVPGELFF.

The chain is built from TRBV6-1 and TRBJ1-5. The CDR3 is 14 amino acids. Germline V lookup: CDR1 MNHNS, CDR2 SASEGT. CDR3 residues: CASREGGSNQPQHF.

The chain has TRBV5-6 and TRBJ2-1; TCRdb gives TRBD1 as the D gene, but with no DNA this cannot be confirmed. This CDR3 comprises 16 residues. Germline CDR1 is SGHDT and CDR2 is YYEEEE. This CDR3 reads CASSYPGGSSYNEQFF.

The CDR3: CASSSSEREGAGELFF. V is TRBV4-2 and J is TRBJ2-2; lacking DNA, the TRBD1 call made by TCRdb goes unchecked. Germline assignment: CDR1 LGHNA and CDR2 YNFKEQ. This CDR3 is built from 16 residues.

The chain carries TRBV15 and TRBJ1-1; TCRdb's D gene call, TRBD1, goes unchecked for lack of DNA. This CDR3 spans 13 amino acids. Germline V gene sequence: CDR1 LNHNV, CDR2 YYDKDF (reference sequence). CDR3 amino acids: CAIRDRLNTEAFF. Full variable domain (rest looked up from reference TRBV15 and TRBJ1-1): DAMVIQNPRYQVTQFGKPVTLSCSQTLNHNVMYWYQQKSSQAPKLLFHYYDKDFNNEADTPDNFQSRRPNTSFCFLDIRSPGLGDTAMYLCAIRDRLNTEAFFGQGTRLTVV.

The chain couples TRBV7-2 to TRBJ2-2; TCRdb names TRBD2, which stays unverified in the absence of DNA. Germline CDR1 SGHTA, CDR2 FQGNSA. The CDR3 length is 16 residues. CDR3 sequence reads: CASSSGGRAPTGELFF.

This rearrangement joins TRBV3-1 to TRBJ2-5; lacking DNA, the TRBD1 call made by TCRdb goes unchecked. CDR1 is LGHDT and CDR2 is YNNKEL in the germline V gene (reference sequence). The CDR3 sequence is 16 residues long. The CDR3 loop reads CASSQDLQGGQETQYF.

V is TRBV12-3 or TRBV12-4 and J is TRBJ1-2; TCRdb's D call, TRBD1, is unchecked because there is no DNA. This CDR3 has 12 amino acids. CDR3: CGYLQGPYGYTF.

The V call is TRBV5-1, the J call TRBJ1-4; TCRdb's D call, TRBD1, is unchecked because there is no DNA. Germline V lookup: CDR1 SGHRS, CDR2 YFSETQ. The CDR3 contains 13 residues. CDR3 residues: CASSPPGGEKLFF.

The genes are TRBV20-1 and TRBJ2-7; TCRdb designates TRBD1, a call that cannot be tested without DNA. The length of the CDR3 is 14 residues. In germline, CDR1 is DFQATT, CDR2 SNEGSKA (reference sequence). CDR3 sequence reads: CSAQGGREWYEQYF.

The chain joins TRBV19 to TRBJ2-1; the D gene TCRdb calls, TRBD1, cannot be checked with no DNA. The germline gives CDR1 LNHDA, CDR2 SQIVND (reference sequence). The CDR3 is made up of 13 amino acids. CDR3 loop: CASSTSGQGEQFF.

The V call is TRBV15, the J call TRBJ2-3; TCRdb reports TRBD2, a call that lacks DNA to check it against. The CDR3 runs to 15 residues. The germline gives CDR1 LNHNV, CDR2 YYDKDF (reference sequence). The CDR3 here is CATSSGPPGTDTQYF.

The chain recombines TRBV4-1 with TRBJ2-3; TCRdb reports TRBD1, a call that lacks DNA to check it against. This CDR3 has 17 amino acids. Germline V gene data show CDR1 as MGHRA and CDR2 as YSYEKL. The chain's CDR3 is CASSQTGGASLTDTQYF.

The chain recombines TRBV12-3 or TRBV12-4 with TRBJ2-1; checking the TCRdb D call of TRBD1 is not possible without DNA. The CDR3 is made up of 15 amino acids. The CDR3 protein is CASSSAGTGVNEQFF.

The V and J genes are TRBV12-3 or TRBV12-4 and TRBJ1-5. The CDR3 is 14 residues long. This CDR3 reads CASSLDGGDQPQHF.

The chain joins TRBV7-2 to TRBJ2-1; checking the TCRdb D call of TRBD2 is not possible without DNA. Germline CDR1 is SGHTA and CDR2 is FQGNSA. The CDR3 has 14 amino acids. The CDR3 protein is CASSSRGGHYEQFF. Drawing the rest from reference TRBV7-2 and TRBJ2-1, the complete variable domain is GAGVSQSPSNKVTEKGKDVELRCDPISGHTALYWYRQSLGQGLEFLIYFQGNSAPDKSGLPSDRFSAERTGGSVSTLTIQRTQQEDSAVYLCASSSRGGHYEQFFGPGTRLTVL.

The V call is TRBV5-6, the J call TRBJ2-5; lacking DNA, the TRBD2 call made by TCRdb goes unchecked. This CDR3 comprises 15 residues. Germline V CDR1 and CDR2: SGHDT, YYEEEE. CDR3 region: CASSLKLAGAETQYF.

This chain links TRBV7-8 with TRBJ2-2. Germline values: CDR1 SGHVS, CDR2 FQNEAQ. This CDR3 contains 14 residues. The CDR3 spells CASSSSVSTGELFF.

CDR3 residues: CASSLAGEAFF. The chain carries TRBV19 and TRBJ2-1; the D gene TCRdb calls, TRBD2, cannot be checked with no DNA. The CDR3 extends over 11 amino acids. CDR1 is LNHDA, CDR2 SQIVND, per germline (reference sequence).

The CDR3: CASTRTGVAEKLFF. This chain connects TRBV6-1 to TRBJ1-4; lacking DNA, the TRBD1 call made by TCRdb goes unchecked. Germline CDR1 reads MNHNS; CDR2 reads SASEGT. The CDR3 spans 14 residues.

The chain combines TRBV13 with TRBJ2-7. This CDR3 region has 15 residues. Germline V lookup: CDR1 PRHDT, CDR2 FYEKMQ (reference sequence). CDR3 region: CASSLGPDAYYEQYF.

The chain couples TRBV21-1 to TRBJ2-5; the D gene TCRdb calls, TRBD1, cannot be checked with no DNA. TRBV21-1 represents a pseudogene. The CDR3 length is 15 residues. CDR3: CASTPGRDYRETQYF.

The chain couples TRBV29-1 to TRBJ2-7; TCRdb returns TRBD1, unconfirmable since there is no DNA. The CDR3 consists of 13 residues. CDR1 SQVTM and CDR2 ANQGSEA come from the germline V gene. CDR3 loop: CSVVVSGGYEQYF.

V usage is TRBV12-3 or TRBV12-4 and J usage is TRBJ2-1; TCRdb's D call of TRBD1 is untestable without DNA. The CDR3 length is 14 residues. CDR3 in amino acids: CASSTIQGAGEQFF.

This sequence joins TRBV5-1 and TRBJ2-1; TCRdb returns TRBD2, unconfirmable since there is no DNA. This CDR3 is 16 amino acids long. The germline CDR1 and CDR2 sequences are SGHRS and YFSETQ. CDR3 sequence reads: CASSLGLAGVNAEQFF.

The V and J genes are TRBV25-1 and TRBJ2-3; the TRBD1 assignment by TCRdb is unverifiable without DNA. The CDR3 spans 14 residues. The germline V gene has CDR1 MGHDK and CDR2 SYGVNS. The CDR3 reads CASSEGAWADTQYF.

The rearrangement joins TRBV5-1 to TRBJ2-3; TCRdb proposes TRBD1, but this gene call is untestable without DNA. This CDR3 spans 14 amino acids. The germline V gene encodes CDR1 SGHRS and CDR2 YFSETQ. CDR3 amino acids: CASRPRGSTDTQYF.